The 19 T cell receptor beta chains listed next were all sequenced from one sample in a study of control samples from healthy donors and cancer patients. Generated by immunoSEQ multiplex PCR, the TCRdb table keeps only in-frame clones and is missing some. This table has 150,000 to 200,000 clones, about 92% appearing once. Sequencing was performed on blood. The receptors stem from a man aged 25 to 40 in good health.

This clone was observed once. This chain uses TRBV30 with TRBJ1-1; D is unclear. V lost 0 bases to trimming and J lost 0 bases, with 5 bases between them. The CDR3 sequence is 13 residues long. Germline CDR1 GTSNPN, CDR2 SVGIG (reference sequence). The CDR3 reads CAWSVSLNTEAFF. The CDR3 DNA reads TGTGCCTGGAGTGTATCTCTGAACACTGAAGCTTTCTTT.

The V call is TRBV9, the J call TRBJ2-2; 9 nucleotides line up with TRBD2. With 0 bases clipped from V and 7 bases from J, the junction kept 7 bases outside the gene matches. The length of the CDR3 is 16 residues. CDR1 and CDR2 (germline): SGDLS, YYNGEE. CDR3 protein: CASSVDGSGRGGELFF. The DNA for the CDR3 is TGTGCCAGCAGCGTAGACGGTAGCGGGAGAGGCGGGGAGCTGTTTTTT.

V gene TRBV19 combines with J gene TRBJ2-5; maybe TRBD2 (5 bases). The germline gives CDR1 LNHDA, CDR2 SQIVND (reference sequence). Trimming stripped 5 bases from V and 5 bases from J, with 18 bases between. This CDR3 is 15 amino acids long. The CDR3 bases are TGTGCCAGTAGTCGCGGGTTGCCCCAAGAGGAGACCCAGTACTTC. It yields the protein CASSRGLPQEETQYF.

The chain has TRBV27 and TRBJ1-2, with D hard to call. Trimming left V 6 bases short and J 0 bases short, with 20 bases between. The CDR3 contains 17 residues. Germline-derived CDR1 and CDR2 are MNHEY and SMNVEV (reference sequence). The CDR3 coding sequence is TGTGCCAGCAGATGGTCTGCGGCGGCAACAGCTAACTATGGCTACACCTTC. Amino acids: CASRWSAAATANYGYTF.

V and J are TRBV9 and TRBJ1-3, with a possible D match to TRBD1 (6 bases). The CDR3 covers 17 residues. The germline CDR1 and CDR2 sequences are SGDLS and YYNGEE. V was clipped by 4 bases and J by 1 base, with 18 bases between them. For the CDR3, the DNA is TGTGCCAGCAGCTCCCGCGGTTCAGGGGAGTCTGGAAACACCATATATTTT. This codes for CASSSRGSGESGNTIYF.

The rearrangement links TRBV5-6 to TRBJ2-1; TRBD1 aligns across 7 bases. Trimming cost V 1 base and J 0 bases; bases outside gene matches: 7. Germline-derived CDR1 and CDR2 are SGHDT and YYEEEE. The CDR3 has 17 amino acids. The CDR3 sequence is CASSLFEGATSYNEQFF. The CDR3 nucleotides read TGTGCCAGCAGCTTGTTTGAGGGGGCGACCTCCTACAATGAGCAGTTCTTC.

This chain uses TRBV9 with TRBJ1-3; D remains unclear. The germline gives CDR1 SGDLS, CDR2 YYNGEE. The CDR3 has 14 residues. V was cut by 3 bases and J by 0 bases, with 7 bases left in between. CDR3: CASSADASGNTIYF. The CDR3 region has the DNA TGTGCCAGCAGCGCAGACGCCTCTGGAAACACCATATATTTT.

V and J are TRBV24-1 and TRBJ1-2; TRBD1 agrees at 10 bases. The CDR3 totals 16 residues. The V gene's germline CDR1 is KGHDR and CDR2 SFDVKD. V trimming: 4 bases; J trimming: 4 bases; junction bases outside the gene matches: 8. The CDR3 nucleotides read TGTGCCACCAGTGACTCCCGGACAGGGGGACTCTATGGCTACACCTTC. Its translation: CATSDSRTGGLYGYTF.

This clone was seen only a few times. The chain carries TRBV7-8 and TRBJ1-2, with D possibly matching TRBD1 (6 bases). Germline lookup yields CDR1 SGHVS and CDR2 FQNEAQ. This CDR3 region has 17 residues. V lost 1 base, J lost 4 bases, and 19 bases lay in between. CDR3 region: CASSLGGGVLGTYGYTF. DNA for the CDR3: TGTGCCAGCAGCTTAGGAGGGGGAGTTCTGGGGACCTATGGCTACACCTTC.

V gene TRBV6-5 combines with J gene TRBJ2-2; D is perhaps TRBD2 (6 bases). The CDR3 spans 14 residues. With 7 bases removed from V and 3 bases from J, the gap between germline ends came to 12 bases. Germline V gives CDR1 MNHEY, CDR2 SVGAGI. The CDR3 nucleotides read TGTGCCAGCATGTTCGGGGGAGACACCGGGGAGCTGTTTTTT. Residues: CASMFGGDTGELFF.

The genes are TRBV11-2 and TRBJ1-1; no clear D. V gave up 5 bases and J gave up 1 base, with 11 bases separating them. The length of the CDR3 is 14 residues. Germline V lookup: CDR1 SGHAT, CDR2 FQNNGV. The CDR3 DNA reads TGTGCCAGCAGCCCCCAGCCCGCGAACACTGAAGCTTTCTTT. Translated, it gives CASSPQPANTEAFF.

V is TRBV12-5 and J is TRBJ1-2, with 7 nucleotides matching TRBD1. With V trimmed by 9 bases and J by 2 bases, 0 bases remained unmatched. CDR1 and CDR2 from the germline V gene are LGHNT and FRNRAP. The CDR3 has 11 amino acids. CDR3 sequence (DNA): TGTGCTAGCAGGGGGAACTATGGCTACACCTTC. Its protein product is CASRGNYGYTF.

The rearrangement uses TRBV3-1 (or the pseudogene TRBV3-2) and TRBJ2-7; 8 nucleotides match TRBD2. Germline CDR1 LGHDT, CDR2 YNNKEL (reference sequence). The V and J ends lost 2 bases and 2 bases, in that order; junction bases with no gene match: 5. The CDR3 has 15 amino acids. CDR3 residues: CASSQNPGGTYEQYF. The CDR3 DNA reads TGTGCCAGCAGCCAAAACCCGGGGGGGACCTACGAGCAGTACTTC.

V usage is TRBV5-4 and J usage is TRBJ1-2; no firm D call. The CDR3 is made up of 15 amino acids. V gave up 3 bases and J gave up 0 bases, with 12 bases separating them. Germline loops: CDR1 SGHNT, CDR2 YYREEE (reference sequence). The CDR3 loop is CASSSGNEANYGYTF. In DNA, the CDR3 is TGTGCCAGCAGCTCAGGAAACGAAGCTAACTATGGCTACACCTTC.

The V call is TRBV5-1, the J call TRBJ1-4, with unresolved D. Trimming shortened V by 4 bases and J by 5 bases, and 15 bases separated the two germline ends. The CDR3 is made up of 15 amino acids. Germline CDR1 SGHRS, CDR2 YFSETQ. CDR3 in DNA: TGCGCCAGCAGCCTGGGTTACGACGGGAATGAAAAACTGTTTTTT. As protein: CASSLGYDGNEKLFF.

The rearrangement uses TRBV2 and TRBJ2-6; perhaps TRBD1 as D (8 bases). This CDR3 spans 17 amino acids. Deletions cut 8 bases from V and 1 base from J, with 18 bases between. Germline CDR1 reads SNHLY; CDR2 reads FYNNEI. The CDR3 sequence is CASLPQGGISGANVLTF. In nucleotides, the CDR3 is TGTGCCAGCCTGCCACAGGGGGGGATATCTGGGGCCAACGTCCTGACTTTC.

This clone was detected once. CDR3 region: CAISETPGLAGVQFF. The CDR3 DNA is TGTGCCATCAGTGAGACTCCGGGACTAGCGGGAGTGCAGTTCTTC. The rearrangement links TRBV10-3 to TRBJ2-1; TRBD2 matches at 14 bases. This CDR3 region has 15 residues. V was clipped by 2 bases and J by 12 bases; unmatched bases: 6. From germline, CDR1 is ENHRY and CDR2 SYGVKD.

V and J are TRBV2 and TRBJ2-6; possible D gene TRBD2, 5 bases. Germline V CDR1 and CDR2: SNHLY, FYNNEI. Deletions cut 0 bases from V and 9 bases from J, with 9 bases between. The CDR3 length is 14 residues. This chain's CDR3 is CASSEAVGSNVLTF. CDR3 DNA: TGTGCCAGCAGTGAAGCAGTTGGGAGCAACGTCCTGACTTTC.

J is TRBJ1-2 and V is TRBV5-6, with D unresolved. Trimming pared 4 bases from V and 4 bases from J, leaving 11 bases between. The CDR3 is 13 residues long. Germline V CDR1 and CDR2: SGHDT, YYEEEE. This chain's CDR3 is CASSRPGAYGYTF. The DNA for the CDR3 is TGTGCCAGCAGCCGTCCGGGCGCCTATGGCTACACCTTC.